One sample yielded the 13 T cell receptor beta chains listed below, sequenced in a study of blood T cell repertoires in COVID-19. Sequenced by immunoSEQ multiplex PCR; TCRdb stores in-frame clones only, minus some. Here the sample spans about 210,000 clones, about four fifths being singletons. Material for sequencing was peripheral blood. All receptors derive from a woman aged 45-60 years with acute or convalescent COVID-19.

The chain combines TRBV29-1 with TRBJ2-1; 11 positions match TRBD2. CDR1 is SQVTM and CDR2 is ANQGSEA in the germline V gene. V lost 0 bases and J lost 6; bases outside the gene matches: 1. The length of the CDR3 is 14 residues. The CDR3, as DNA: TGCAGCGTTGAAGAGACTAGCGGGATCAATGAGCAGTTCTTC. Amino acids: CSVEETSGINEQFF.

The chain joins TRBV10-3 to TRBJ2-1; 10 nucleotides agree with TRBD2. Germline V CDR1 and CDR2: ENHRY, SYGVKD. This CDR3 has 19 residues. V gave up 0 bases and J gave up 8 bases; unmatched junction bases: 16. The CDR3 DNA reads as TGTGCCATCAGTGAGTCGACTCGTACTAGCGGGACCCGGCGGCATGAGCAGTTCTTC. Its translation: CAISESTRTSGTRRHEQFF.

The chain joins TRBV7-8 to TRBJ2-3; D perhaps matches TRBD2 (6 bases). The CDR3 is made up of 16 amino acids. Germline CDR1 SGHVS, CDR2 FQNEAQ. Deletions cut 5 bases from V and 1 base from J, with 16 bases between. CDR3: CASSPIRGGGTDTQYF. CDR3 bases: TGTGCCAGCAGCCCCATCCGGGGCGGGGGCACAGATACGCAGTATTTT.

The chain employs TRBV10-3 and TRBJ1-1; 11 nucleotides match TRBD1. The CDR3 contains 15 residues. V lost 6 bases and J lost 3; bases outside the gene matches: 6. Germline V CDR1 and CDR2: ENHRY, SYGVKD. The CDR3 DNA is TGTGCCATCAGACGGGACAGGGGGGATGACACTGAAGCTTTCTTT. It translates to CAIRRDRGDDTEAFF.

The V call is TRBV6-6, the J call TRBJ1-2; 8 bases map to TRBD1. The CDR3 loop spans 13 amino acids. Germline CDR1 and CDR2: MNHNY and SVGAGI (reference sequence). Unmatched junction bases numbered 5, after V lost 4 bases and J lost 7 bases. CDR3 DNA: TGTGCCAGCAGTTCTGACAGGGGAGGTGGCTACACCTTC. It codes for CASSSDRGGGYTF.

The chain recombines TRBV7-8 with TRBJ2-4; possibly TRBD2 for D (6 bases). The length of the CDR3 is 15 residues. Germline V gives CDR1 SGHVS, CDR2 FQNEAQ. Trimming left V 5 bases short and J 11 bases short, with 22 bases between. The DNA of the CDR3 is TGTGCCAGCAGCAAAGGCGGGACGGCTAAACGGGTTCAGTACTTC. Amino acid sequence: CASSKGGTAKRVQYF. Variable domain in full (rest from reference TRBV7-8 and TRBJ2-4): GAGVSQSPRYKVAKRGQDVALRCDPISGHVSLFWYQQALGQGPEFLTYFQNEAQLDKSGLPSDRFFAERPEGSVSTLKIQRTQQEDSAVYLCASSKGGTAKRVQYFGAGTRLSVL.

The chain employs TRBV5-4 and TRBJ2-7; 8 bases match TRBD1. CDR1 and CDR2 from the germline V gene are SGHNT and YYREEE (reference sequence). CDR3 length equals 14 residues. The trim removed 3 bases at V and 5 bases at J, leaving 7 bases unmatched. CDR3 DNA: TGTGCCAGCAGCTCGGACAGGGACGGACACGAGCAGTACTTC. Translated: CASSSDRDGHEQYF.

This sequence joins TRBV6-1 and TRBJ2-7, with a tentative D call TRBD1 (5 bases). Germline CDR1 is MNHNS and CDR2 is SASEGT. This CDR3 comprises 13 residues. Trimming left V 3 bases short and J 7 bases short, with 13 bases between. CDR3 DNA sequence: TGTGCCAGCAGTGACGCAGGGTATAGTGAGCAGTACTTC. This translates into CASSDAGYSEQYF.

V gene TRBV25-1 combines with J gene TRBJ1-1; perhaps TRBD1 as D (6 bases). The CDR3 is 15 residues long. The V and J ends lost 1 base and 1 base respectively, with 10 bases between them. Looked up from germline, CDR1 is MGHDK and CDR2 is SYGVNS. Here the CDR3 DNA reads TGTGCCAGCAGTGAATTTATGGGACAGAACACTGAAGCTTTCTTT. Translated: CASSEFMGQNTEAFF.

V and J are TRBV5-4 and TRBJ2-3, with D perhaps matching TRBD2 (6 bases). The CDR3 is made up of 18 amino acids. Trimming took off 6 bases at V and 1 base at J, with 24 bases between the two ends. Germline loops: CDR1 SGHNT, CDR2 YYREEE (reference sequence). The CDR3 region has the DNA TGTGCCAGCACCAGTGGGGGACTTCTCCTGGTGGGCACAGATACGCAGTATTTT. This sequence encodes CASTSGGLLLVGTDTQYF. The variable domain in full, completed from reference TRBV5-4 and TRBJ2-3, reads ETGVTQSPTHLIKTRGQQVTLRCSSQSGHNTVSWYQQALGQGPQFIFQYYREEENGRGNFPPRFSGLQFPNYSSELNVNALELDDSALYLCASTSGGLLLVGTDTQYFGPGTRLTVL.

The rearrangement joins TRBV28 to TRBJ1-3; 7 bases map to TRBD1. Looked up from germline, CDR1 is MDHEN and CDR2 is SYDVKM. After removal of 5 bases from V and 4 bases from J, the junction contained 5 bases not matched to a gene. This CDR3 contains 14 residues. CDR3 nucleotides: TGTGCCAGCAGTATGACAGGGACGGGAAACACCATATATTTT. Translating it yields CASSMTGTGNTIYF. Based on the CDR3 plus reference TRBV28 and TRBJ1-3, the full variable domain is DVKVTQSSRYLVKRTGEKVFLECVQDMDHENMFWYRQDPGLGLRLIYFSYDVKMKEKGDIPEGYSVSREKKERFSLILESASTNQTSMYLCASSMTGTGNTIYFGEGSWLTVV.

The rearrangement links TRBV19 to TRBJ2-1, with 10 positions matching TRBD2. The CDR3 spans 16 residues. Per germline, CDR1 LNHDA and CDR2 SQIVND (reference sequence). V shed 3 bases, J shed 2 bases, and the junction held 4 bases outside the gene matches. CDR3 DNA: TGTGCCAGTAGTATCCCTAGCGGGAGCCCCTACAATGAGCAGTTCTTC. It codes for CASSIPSGSPYNEQFF.

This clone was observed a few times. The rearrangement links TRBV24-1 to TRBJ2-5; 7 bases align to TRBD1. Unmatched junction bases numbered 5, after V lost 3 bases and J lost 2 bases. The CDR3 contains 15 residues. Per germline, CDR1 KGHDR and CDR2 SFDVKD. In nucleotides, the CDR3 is TGTGCCACCAGTGATCCCCGACAGGGACAAGAGACCCAGTACTTC. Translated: CATSDPRQGQETQYF.